This TCR beta chain was documented in a study of OX40 agonist ivuxolimab in advanced cancers. Whole-study context: In this cohort, patients received ivuxolimab, an agonistic anti-OX40 (CD134) antibody. Recorded diagnoses for dose-escalation patients were hepatocellular carcinoma, melanoma, renal cell or head and neck cancer. Partial response was recorded in three patients: one hepatocellular carcinoma and two cutaneous melanoma cases. Overall study findings and caveats: Clonal expansion in partial responders at 0.1-3.0 mg/kg ranked among the lowest.

The CDR3 loop spans 11 amino acids. Germline V gene data show CDR1 as SGHTA and CDR2 as FQGNSA. Trimming removed 5 bases from V and 2 bases from J, with 4 bases in between. Assay: immunoSEQ multiplex PCR; the TCRdb copy retains only in-frame clones and omits some. Of about 73,000 clones listed, around 90% are singletons. Worth noting for this clone: Its antigen is still unknown.

The rearrangement links TRBV7-2 to TRBJ2-7; D is unresolved. Sequenced material: CD4+ or CD8+ T cells sorted from blood, taken in a trial of the OX40 agonist ivuxolimab. The TCR was taken from an adult with an advanced solid tumor such as melanoma, head and neck, liver or kidney cancer. This CDR3 is CASSATYEQYF. The CDR3 bases are TGTGCCAGCAGCGCGACCTACGAGCAGTACTTC.